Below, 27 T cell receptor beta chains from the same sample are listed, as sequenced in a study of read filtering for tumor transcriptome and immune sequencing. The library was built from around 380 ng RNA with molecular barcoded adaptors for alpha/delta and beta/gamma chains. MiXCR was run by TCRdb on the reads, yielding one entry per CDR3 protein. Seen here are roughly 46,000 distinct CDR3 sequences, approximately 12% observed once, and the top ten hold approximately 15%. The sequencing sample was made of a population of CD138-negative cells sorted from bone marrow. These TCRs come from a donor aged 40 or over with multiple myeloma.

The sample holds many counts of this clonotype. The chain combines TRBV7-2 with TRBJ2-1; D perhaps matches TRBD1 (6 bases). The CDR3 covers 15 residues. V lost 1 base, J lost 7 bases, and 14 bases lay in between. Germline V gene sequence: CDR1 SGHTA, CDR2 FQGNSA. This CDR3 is CASSLVGTGSNEQFF. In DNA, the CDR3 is TGTGCCAGCAGCTTAGTGGGTACAGGGTCTAATGAGCAGTTCTTC.

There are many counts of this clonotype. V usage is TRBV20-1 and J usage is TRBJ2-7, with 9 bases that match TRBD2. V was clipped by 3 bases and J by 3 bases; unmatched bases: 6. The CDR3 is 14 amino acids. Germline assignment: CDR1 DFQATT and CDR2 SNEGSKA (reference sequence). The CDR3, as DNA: TGCAGTGCTAGTAGCCCGACTAGCGGCTACGAGCAGTACTTC. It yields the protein CSASSPTSGYEQYF.

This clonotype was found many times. CDR3 in amino acids: CASSPRAGTNTGELFF. CDR3 sequence (DNA): TGTGCCAGCAGCCCTCGGGCGGGAACGAACACCGGGGAGCTGTTTTTT. V usage is TRBV3-1 and J usage is TRBJ2-2, with a weak D call TRBD2 (6 bases). CDR1 and CDR2 from the germline V gene are LGHDT and YNNKEL (reference sequence). V dropped 4 bases and J dropped 0 bases, with 12 bases sitting between them. The CDR3 runs 16 residues.

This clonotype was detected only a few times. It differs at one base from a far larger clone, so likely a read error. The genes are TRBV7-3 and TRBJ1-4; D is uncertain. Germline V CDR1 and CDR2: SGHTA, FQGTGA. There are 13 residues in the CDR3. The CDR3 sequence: CASSWGAGEKLVF. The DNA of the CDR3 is TGTGCCAGCAGCTGGGGAGCCGGTGAAAAACTGGTTTTT.

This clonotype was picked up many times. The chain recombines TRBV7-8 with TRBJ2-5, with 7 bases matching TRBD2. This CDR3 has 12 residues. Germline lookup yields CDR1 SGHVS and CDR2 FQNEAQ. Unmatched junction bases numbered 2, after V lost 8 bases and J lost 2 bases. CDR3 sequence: CASAGVQETQYF. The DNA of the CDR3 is TGTGCCAGCGCGGGAGTTCAAGAGACCCAGTACTTC.

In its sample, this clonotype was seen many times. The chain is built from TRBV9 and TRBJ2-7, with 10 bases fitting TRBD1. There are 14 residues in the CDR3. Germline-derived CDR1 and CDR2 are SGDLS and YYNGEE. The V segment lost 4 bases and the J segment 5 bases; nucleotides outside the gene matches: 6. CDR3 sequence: CASSPRDRGNEQYF. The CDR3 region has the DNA TGTGCCAGCAGCCCACGGGACAGGGGAAACGAGCAGTACTTC.

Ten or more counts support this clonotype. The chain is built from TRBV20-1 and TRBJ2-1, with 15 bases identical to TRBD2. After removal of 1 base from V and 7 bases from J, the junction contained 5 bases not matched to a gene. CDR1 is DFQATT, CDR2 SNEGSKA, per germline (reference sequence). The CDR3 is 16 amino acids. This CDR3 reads CSARAGLAGGPNEQFF. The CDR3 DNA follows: TGCAGTGCTAGAGCCGGACTAGCGGGAGGGCCTAATGAGCAGTTCTTC.

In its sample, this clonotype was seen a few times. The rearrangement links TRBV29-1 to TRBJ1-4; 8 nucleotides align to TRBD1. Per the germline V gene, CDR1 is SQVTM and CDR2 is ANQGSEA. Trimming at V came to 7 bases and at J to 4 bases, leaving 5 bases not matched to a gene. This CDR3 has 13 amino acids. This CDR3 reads CSAGQGLNEKLFF. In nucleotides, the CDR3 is TGCAGCGCCGGACAGGGACTTAATGAAAAACTGTTTTTT.

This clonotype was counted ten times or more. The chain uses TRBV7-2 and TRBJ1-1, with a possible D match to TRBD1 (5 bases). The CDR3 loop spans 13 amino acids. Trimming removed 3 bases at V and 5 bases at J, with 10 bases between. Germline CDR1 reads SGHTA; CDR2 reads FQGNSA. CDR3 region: CASSFNRQTEAFF. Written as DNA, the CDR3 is TGTGCCAGCAGCTTCAACAGGCAGACTGAAGCTTTCTTT.

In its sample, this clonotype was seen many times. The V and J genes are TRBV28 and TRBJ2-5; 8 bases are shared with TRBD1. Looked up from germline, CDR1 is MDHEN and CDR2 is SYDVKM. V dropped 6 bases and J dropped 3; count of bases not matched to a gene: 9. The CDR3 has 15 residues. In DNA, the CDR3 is TGTGCCAGCAGCCACCGACAGGGGCGGGAAGAGACCCAGTACTTC. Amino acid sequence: CASSHRQGREETQYF.

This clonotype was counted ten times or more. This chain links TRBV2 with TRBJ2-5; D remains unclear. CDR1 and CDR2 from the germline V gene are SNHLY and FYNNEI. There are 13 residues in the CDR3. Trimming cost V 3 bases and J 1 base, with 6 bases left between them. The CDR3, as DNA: TGTGCCAGCAGTGATTCCGTCCAAGAGACCCAGTACTTC. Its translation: CASSDSVQETQYF.

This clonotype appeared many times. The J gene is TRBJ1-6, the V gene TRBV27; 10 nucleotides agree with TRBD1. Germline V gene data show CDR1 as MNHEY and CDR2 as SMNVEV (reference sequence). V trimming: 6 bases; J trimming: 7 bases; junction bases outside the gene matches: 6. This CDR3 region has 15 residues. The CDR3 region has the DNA TGTGCCAGCAGACGGACAGGGGGTGGCAATTCACCCCTCCACTTT. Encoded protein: CASRRTGGGNSPLHF.

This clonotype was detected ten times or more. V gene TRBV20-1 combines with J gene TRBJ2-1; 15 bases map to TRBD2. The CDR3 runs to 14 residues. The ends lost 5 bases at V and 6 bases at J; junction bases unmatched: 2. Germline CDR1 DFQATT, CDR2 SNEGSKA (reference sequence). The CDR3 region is CSAWTSGRANEQFF. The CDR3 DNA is TGCAGTGCTTGGACTAGCGGGAGGGCCAATGAGCAGTTCTTC.

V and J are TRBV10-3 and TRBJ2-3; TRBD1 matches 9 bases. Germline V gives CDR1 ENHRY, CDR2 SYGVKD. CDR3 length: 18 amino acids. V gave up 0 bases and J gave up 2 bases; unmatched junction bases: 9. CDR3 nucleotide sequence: TGTGCCATCAGTGAGTCGATTTTGGGGACAGGGAACACAGATACGCAGTATTTT. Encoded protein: CAISESILGTGNTDTQYF.

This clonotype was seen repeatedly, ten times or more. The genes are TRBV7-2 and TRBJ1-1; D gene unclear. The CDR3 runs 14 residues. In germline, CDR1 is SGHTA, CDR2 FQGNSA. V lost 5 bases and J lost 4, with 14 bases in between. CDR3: CASSRGGLLTEAFF. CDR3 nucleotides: TGTGCCAGCAGCCGAGGAGGGCTGCTCACTGAAGCTTTCTTT.

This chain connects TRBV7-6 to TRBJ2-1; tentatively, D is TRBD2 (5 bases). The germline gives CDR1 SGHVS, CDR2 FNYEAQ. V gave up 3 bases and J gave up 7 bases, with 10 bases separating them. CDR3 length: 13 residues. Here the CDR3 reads CASSLGATNEQFF. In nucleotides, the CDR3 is TGTGCCAGCAGCTTGGGAGCGACAAATGAGCAGTTCTTC.

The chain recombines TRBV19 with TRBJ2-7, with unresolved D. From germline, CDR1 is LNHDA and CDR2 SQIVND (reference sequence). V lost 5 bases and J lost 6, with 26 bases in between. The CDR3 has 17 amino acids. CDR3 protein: CASSPAKGTNARGEQYF. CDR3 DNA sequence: TGTGCCAGTAGTCCCGCGAAGGGAACGAACGCGCGTGGCGAGCAGTACTTC. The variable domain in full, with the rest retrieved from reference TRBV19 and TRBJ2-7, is DGGITQSPKYLFRKEGQNVTLSCEQNLNHDAMYWYRQDPGQGLRLIYYSQIVNDFQKGDIAEGYSVSREKKESFPLTVTSAQKNPTAFYLCASSPAKGTNARGEQYFGPGTRLTVT.

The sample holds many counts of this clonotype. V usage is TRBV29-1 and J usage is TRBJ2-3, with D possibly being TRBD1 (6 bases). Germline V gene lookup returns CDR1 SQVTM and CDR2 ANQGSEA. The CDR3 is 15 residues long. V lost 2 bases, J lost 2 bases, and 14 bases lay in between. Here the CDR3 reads CSVERLTGYTDTQYF. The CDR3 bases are TGCAGCGTTGAACGCTTGACAGGCTACACAGATACGCAGTATTTT.

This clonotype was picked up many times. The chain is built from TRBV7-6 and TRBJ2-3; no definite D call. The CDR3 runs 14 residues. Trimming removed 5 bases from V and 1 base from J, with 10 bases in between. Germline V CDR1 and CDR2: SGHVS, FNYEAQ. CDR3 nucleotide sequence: TGTGCCAGCAGCCGCGGTGGGGGCACAGATACGCAGTATTTT. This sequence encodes CASSRGGGTDTQYF.

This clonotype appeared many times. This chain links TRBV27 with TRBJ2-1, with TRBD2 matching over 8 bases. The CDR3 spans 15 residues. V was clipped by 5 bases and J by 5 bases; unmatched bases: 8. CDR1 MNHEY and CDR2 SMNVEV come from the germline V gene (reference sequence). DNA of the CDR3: TGTGCCAGCAGTCCTGGTAGCGGGACGAACAATGAGCAGTTCTTC. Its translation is CASSPGSGTNNEQFF.

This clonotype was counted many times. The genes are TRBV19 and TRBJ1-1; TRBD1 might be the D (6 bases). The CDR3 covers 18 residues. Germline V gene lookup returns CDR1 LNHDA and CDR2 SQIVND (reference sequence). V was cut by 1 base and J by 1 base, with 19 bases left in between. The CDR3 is CASSIGGGAGEANTEAFF. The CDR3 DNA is TGTGCCAGTAGTATAGGGGGCGGGGCAGGGGAGGCGAACACTGAAGCTTTCTTT.

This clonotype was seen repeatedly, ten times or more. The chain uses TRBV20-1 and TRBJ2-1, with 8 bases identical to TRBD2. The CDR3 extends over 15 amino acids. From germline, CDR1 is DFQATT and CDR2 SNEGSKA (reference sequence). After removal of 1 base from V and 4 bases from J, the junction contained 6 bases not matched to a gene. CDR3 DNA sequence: TGCAGTGCTAGAGGTCAAGCGGGAGTATACAATGAGCAGTTCTTC. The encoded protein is CSARGQAGVYNEQFF.

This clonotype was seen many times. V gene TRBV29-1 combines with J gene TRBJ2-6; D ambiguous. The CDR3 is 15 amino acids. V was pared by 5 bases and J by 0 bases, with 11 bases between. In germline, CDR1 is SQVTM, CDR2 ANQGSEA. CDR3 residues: CSVMSDGSGANVLTF. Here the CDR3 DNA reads TGCAGCGTTATGTCTGACGGCTCTGGGGCCAACGTCCTGACTTTC.

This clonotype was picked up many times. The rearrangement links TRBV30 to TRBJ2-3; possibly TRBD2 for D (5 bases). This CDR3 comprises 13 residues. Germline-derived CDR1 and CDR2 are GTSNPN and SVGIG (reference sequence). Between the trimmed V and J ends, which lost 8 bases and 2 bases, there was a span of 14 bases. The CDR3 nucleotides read TGTGCCCTATCCTACGGGGACACAGATACGCAGTATTTT. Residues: CALSYGDTDTQYF.

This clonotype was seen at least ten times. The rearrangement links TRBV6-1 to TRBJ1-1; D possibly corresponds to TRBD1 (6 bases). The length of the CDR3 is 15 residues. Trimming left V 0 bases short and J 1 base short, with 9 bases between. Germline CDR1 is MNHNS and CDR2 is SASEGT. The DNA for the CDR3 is TGTGCCAGCAGTGAAGCTACGACAGGGAACACTGAAGCTTTCTTT. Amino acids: CASSEATTGNTEAFF.

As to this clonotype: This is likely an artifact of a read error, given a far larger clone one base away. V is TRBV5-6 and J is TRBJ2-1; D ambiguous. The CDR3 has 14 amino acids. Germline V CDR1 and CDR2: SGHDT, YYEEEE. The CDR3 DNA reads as TGCGCCAGCAGCTTGGAGTCAGCTTACAATGAGCAGCTCTTC. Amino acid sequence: CASSLESAYNEQLF.

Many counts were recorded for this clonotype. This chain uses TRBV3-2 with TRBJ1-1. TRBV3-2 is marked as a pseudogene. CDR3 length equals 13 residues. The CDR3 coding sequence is TGTGCCAGCAGCCAAGGAGCGAACACTGAAGCTTTCTTT. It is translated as CASSQGANTEAFF.